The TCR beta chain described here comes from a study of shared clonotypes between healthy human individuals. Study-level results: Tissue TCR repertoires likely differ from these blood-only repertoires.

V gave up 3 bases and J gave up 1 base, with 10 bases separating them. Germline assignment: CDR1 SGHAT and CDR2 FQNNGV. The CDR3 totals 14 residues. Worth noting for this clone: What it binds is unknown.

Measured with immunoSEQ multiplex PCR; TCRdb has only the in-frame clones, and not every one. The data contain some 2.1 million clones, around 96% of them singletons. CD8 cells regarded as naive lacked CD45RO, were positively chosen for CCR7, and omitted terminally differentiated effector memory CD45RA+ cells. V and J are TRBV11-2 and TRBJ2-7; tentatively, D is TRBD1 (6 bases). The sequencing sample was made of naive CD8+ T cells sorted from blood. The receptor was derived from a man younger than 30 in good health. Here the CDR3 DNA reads TGTGCCAGCAGCTTTGGGACAAAATCCTACGAGCAGTACTTC. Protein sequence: CASSFGTKSYEQYF.